The source of this TCR beta chain is a study of blood T cell repertoires in COVID-19. Overall study: Sites in the United States, Italy and Spain provided acute and convalescent COVID-19 samples. T cells, B-cell-depleted T cells, or PBMCs provided the cDNA or gDNA that served as material.

The CDR3 length is 18 residues. With 5 bases clipped from V and 0 bases from J, the junction kept 13 bases outside the gene matches. The germline V gene has CDR1 LGHNA and CDR2 YNFKEQ. Methods used by the authors: Reference gene primer amplification gave estimated nucleated cell counts. Method: immunoSEQ multiplex PCR; TCRdb's copy keeps in-frame clones and lacks some. V, J and clone size are those of that table, while D and trimming were read from the DNA. The data hold roughly 200,000 clones, with approximately 85% observed a single time. Sequencing input: peripheral blood. The sequence was collected from a woman aged 55 to 70 with acute or convalescent COVID-19. J is TRBJ2-4 and V is TRBV4-2; 7 bases fit TRBD2. The CDR3 DNA reads TGTGCCAGCAGCACTTCTCTGGGAGGGCTTCTAGCCAAAAACATTCAGTACTTC. Protein sequence: CASSTSLGGLLAKNIQYF.